These 14 T cell receptor beta chains came from one sample sequenced in a study of blood T cells in healthy people across ages. The second PCR ran roughly 7 to 12 cycles with a sample-barcoded 5' primer and J-beta primers. TCRdb re-derived calls from the 5' RACE reads in MiXCR, one entry per CDR3 protein. The data show about 1.8 million distinct CDR3 sequences, about 50% seen once. The sequenced sample was blood. These receptors all come from a woman between 35 and 50 years old in good health.

Worth noting for this clonotype: A junction boundary mismatches the germline segment, possibly from a read error. The chain employs TRBV29-1 and TRBJ2-1; 11 bases align to TRBD2. CDR3 length: 17 residues. CDR1 SQVTM and CDR2 ANQGSEA come from the germline V gene. CDR3 sequence reads: CGVREVVGLAGGNEQFF. DNA for the CDR3: TGCGGCGTCAGAGAGGTAGTCGGGCTAGCGGGGGGTAATGAGCAGTTCTTC.

This rearrangement joins TRBV2 to TRBJ1-4; no reliable D call. The CDR3 loop spans 13 amino acids. CDR1 and CDR2 (germline): SNHLY, FYNNEI. Trimming pared 7 bases from V and 8 bases from J, leaving 14 bases between. The CDR3 region has the DNA TGTGCCAGCAAGGCTGGGGTTTGGGAAAAACTGTTTTTT. Its translation is CASKAGVWEKLFF.

The V gene is TRBV12-3 or TRBV12-4, the J gene TRBJ1-5, with D unclear. The CDR3 length is 13 residues. V was trimmed by 5 bases and J by 4 bases, leaving 9 bases between them. DNA for the CDR3: TGTGCCAGCAGTGCGATAACTAATCAGCCCCAGCATTTT. Its translation is CASSAITNQPQHF.

This sequence joins TRBV6-4 and TRBJ2-6, with D maybe TRBD2 (6 bases). The CDR3 consists of 17 residues. Germline V gene data show CDR1 as MRHNA and CDR2 as SNTAGT. V lost 2 bases, J lost 2 bases, and 13 bases lay in between. CDR3 nucleotides: TGTGCCAGCAGTGACGGAGGGGCCCCAGCTGGGGCCAACGTCCTGACTTTC. This translates into CASSDGGAPAGANVLTF.

The chain joins TRBV20-1 to TRBJ2-1, with TRBD1 as a possible D gene (6 bases). The J call may be wrong; the DNA end is better matched by TRBJ2-7. This CDR3 has 15 amino acids. CDR1 is DFQATT and CDR2 is SNEGSKA in the germline V gene (reference sequence). CDR3 sequence reads: CSASWAGADYNEQYF. The CDR3, as DNA: TGCAGTGCTAGCTGGGCAGGGGCGGATTACAATGAGCAGTACTTC.

V is TRBV18 and J is TRBJ1-2, with D unresolved. CDR1 KGHSH and CDR2 LQKENI come from the germline V gene. The CDR3 sequence is 18 residues long. The V and J ends lost 5 bases and 3 bases respectively, with 25 bases between them. The CDR3 protein is CASSSELLTVPGDYGYTF. The CDR3 region has the DNA TGTGCCAGCTCATCCGAACTACTTACAGTACCTGGGGACTATGGCTACACCTTC.

The V gene is TRBV3-1, the J gene TRBJ2-7; no reliable D call. Matching the DNA end better, TRBJ2-4 makes the J call doubtful. Per the germline V gene, CDR1 is LGHDT and CDR2 is YNNKEL (reference sequence). This CDR3 has 14 residues. For the CDR3, the DNA is TGTGCCAGCAGCCAAGCTAGTGGTTTAAACATTCAGTACTTC. Encoded protein: CASSQASGLNIQYF.

This clonotype showed up just a few times. This chain connects TRBV20-1 to TRBJ2-5; D unclear. This CDR3 is 13 amino acids long. V shed 0 bases and J shed 5 bases, with 10 bases lying between them. Germline V lookup: CDR1 DFQATT, CDR2 SNEGSKA (reference sequence). The CDR3 region has the DNA TGCAGTGCTAGAGAGTCACCCCGGGAGACCCAGTACTTC. Amino acids: CSARESPRETQYF.

The chain employs TRBV7-9 and TRBJ1-1, with a possible D match to TRBD1 (6 bases). V was trimmed by 5 bases and J by 1 base, leaving 17 bases between them. Germline CDR1 is SEHNR and CDR2 is FQNEAQ (reference sequence). The CDR3 sequence is 16 residues long. DNA for the CDR3: TGTGCCAGCAGCCACCACAGGGTAAACGGGAACACTGAAGCTTTCTTT. It codes for CASSHHRVNGNTEAFF.

V is TRBV3-1 and J is TRBJ2-5; unclear D gene. The germline V and J ends were trimmed by 2 bases and 1 base, with 17 bases remaining between them. The CDR3 consists of 17 residues. From germline, CDR1 is LGHDT and CDR2 YNNKEL (reference sequence). The DNA of the CDR3 is TGTGCCAGCAGCCAACAGGACCCTGACATCATCCAAGAGACCCAGTACTTC. This translates into CASSQQDPDIIQETQYF.

The sample holds a few counts of this clonotype. The chain is built from TRBV7-6 and TRBJ2-4; maybe TRBD1 (5 bases). The DNA end is more similar to TRBJ2-5, so the J call may be wrong. The CDR3 runs to 16 residues. Looked up from germline, CDR1 is SGHVS and CDR2 is FNYEAQ. In DNA form, the CDR3 reads TGTGCCAGCAGCTTAATTCGTCGACAGTTCCAAGAGACCCAGTACTTC. This translates into CASSLIRRQFQETQYF.

This clonotype occurred a few times. This chain connects TRBV28 to TRBJ2-7, with a tentative D call TRBD1 (5 bases). The CDR3 loop spans 16 amino acids. V was clipped by 2 bases and J by 0 bases, with 14 bases between them. In germline, CDR1 is MDHEN, CDR2 SYDVKM. CDR3: CASSLGWAGPSYEQYF. CDR3 nucleotide sequence: TGTGCCAGCAGTTTAGGGTGGGCAGGGCCCTCCTACGAGCAGTACTTC. Full variable domain (rest looked up from reference TRBV28 and TRBJ2-7): DVKVTQSSRYLVKRTGEKVFLECVQDMDHENMFWYRQDPGLGLRLIYFSYDVKMKEKGDIPEGYSVSREKKERFSLILESASTNQTSMYLCASSLGWAGPSYEQYFGPGTRLTVT.

The chain has TRBV6-5 and TRBJ2-5; 7 nucleotides line up with TRBD1. CDR3 length equals 17 residues. V dropped 0 bases and J dropped 5; count of bases not matched to a gene: 12. Germline lookup yields CDR1 MNHEY and CDR2 SVGAGI. Here the CDR3 reads CASSYSVFIGGKETQYF. CDR3 nucleotides: TGTGCCAGCAGTTACTCGGTTTTTATAGGGGGCAAGGAGACCCAGTACTTC.

The chain joins TRBV6-2 or TRBV6-3 to TRBJ2-5, with D tentatively TRBD2 (5 bases). The V gene's germline CDR1 is MNHEY and CDR2 SVGEGT. Trimming removed 8 bases from V and 3 bases from J, with 10 bases in between. The CDR3 has 12 amino acids. The DNA of the CDR3 is TGTGCCAGCGCCCCGGGGAAAGAGACCCAGTACTTC. Translating it yields CASAPGKETQYF.